These 32 T cell receptor beta chains were all obtained from the same sample, sequenced in a study of cytomegalovirus exposure and HLA in healthy donors. Amplification used 60 Vbeta primers and 13 Jbeta primers. Profiled with immunoSEQ multiplex PCR; TCRdb holds only in-frame clones, not every one. The table shows tens of thousands of clones, with 78% occurring only once. Input material: PBMCs. These receptors originate from a woman aged 40 to 50 in good health and CMV-seropositive.

The chain has TRBV5-6 and TRBJ2-7; 9 bases agree with TRBD1. The CDR3 is 14 amino acids. J was trimmed by 6 bases and V by 2 bases; bases with no gene match: 6. Germline V lookup: CDR1 SGHDT, CDR2 YYEEEE. The CDR3 DNA reads TGTGCCAGCAGCTTTGTGGGACAGGGCTTCGAGCAGTACTTC. Translated: CASSFVGQGFEQYF.

The genes are TRBV11-2 and TRBJ2-7; tentatively, D is TRBD1 (7 bases). The CDR3 is 19 residues long. V lost 5 bases and J lost 2, with 28 bases in between. Germline V gives CDR1 SGHAT, CDR2 FQNNGV. The CDR3 reads CASSRQGGEFYTNTYEQYF. The CDR3 nucleotides read TGTGCCAGCAGCCGACAGGGAGGAGAGTTCTATACCAACACCTACGAGCAGTACTTC.

This chain links TRBV5-4 with TRBJ1-1; D not certain. CDR1 and CDR2 (germline): SGHNT, YYREEE (reference sequence). The CDR3 sequence is 12 residues long. Between the trimmed V and J ends, which lost 3 bases and 5 bases, there was a span of 8 bases. In DNA form, the CDR3 reads TGTGCCAGCAGCTCGTCGCGAACTGAAGCTTTCTTT. This sequence encodes CASSSSRTEAFF.

This chain joins TRBV19 and TRBJ1-5, with 9 nucleotides matching TRBD1. The CDR3 covers 15 residues. The V gene end was trimmed by 3 bases and the J gene end by 7 bases; junction bases not matched to a gene: 7. CDR1 and CDR2 from the germline V gene are LNHDA and SQIVND (reference sequence). CDR3: CASSIGQGNGQPQHF. Here the CDR3 DNA reads TGTGCCAGTAGTATCGGACAGGGGAACGGACAGCCCCAGCATTTT. Looking up the rest from reference TRBV19 and TRBJ1-5 gives the full variable domain: DGGITQSPKYLFRKEGQNVTLSCEQNLNHDAMYWYRQDPGQGLRLIYYSQIVNDFQKGDIAEGYSVSREKKESFPLTVTSAQKNPTAFYLCASSIGQGNGQPQHFGDGTRLSIL.

The CDR3 loop reads CASSSGQASSYEQYF. The CDR3 nucleotides are TGTGCCAGCAGTTCCGGACAGGCTTCATCCTACGAGCAGTACTTC. The V gene is TRBV27, the J gene TRBJ2-7; 7 bases line up with TRBD1. Looked up from germline, CDR1 is MNHEY and CDR2 is SMNVEV (reference sequence). The V segment lost 4 bases and the J segment 1 base; nucleotides outside the gene matches: 7. This CDR3 has 15 residues.

This chain joins TRBV7-8 and TRBJ2-1, with 10 bases lining up with TRBD2. This CDR3 has 14 amino acids. Germline loops: CDR1 SGHVS, CDR2 FQNEAQ. V shed 7 bases, J shed 8 bases, and the junction held 8 bases outside the gene matches. CDR3 nucleotides: TGTGCCAGCACCCTAGCGGGAGTGACCCATGAGCAGTTCTTC. Translated, it gives CASTLAGVTHEQFF.

V usage is TRBV10-3 and J usage is TRBJ2-7; D unclear. The CDR3 is 14 residues long. CDR1 and CDR2 (germline): ENHRY, SYGVKD. V was cut by 2 bases and J by 5 bases, with 13 bases left in between. CDR3 in DNA: TGTGCCATCAGTGAGCGAGCCGCTGTCCACGAGCAGTACTTC. As protein: CAISERAAVHEQYF.

The rearrangement joins TRBV5-1 to TRBJ2-3; 9 bases agree with TRBD2. Unmatched junction bases numbered 9, after V lost 5 bases and J lost 5 bases. The CDR3 spans 15 residues. Germline lookup yields CDR1 SGHRS and CDR2 YFSETQ. CDR3 residues: CASRLAGSFLDTQYF. DNA of the CDR3: TGCGCCAGCAGGCTAGCGGGGTCCTTCCTAGATACGCAGTATTTT.

The chain carries TRBV11-3 and TRBJ1-2, with no clear D. Trimming stripped 2 bases from V and 2 bases from J, with 12 bases between. Per germline, CDR1 SGHNT and CDR2 YENEEA. The CDR3 sequence is 15 residues long. Here the CDR3 DNA reads TGTGCCAGCAGCTTAAGCGACGGCCAAAACTATGGCTACACCTTC. This translates into CASSLSDGQNYGYTF. Based on the CDR3 plus reference TRBV11-3 and TRBJ1-2, the full variable domain is EAGVVQSPRYKIIEKKQPVAFWCNPISGHNTLYWYLQNLGQGPELLIRYENEEAVDDSQLPKDRFSAERLKGVDSTLKIQPAELGDSAVYLCASSLSDGQNYGYTFGSGTRLTVV.

This rearrangement joins TRBV28 to TRBJ2-7, with 9 bases matching TRBD2. Germline V gene data show CDR1 as MDHEN and CDR2 as SYDVKM. This CDR3 has 15 amino acids. Trimming removed 7 bases from V and 2 bases from J; junction bases left unmatched: 9. Written as DNA, the CDR3 is TGTGCCAGCACTGGCTTAGCGGGAGCGGCCTACGAGCAGTACTTC. Translation gives CASTGLAGAAYEQYF.

V usage is TRBV7-8 and J usage is TRBJ2-1; D might be TRBD2 (6 bases). The germline V gene has CDR1 SGHVS and CDR2 FQNEAQ. The V end lost 5 bases, the J end lost 1 base, and 12 bases lay between the germline ends. This CDR3 region has 15 residues. The CDR3 region is CASSPGGRSYNEQFF. The CDR3 DNA sequence: TGTGCCAGCAGCCCCGGGGGAAGGTCCTACAATGAGCAGTTCTTC.

J is TRBJ1-1 and V is TRBV11-2; D may be TRBD1 (6 bases). Germline values: CDR1 SGHAT, CDR2 FQNNGV. This CDR3 contains 15 residues. Trimming left V 1 base short and J 1 base short, with 10 bases between. Written as DNA, the CDR3 is TGTGCCAGCAGCTTAGTAGCAGGGGCGAACACTGAAGCTTTCTTT. Its translation is CASSLVAGANTEAFF.

The genes are TRBV7-3 and TRBJ2-3; D unclear. CDR3 length equals 13 residues. Germline CDR1 SGHTA, CDR2 FQGTGA. V dropped 4 bases and J dropped 6 bases, with 11 bases sitting between them. CDR3 sequence (DNA): TGTGCCAGCAGCTCAATAGAAGCGGATACGCAGTATTTT. Translation: CASSSIEADTQYF.

The chain combines TRBV25-1 with TRBJ2-7; 8 bases are a match to TRBD1. The germline V gene encodes CDR1 MGHDK and CDR2 SYGVNS. The CDR3 has 13 residues. V trimming: 6 bases; J trimming: 2 bases; junction bases outside the gene matches: 3. CDR3 loop: CASRPGQAYEQYF. The CDR3 nucleotides are TGTGCCAGCAGACCGGGACAGGCCTACGAGCAGTACTTC.

The sample holds one count of this clone. V usage is TRBV6-7 and J usage is TRBJ1-4; no definite D call. TRBV6-7 counts as an open reading frame of uncertain function. V lost 3 bases and J lost 3, with 11 bases in between. The CDR3 totals 15 residues. The CDR3 is CASSYMRQSNEKLFF. In DNA, the CDR3 is TGTGCCAGCAGTTATATGCGGCAGTCTAATGAAAAACTGTTTTTT.

The genes are TRBV28 and TRBJ1-6, with 8 positions matching TRBD1. The length of the CDR3 is 15 residues. The germline CDR1 and CDR2 sequences are MDHEN and SYDVKM. After removal of 6 bases from V and 8 bases from J, the junction contained 9 bases not matched to a gene. The CDR3 region is CASRPGQGGDSPLHF. Here the CDR3 DNA reads TGTGCCAGCAGGCCCGGACAGGGAGGGGATTCACCCCTCCACTTT.

The chain uses TRBV2 and TRBJ1-2; D is uncertain. The CDR3 totals 14 residues. V was shortened by 6 bases and J by 3 bases, with 14 bases between the two germline ends. In germline, CDR1 is SNHLY, CDR2 FYNNEI. The CDR3 region has the DNA TGTGCCAGCAGGAGGAGGAGAAACGACTATGGCTACACCTTC. Translating it yields CASRRRRNDYGYTF.

This clone has more than one count but fewer than ten. The V gene is TRBV11-2, the J gene TRBJ2-1; D not certain. V was pared by 8 bases and J by 8 bases, with 16 bases between. This CDR3 comprises 13 residues. Germline V gene data show CDR1 as SGHAT and CDR2 as FQNNGV. The CDR3 region is CASQDTASDEQFF. The CDR3 nucleotides are TGTGCCAGCCAAGATACGGCGAGCGATGAGCAGTTCTTC. Variable domain in full (rest from reference TRBV11-2 and TRBJ2-1): EAGVAQSPRYKIIEKRQSVAFWCNPISGHATLYWYQQILGQGPKLLIQFQNNGVVDDSQLPKDRFSAERLKGVDSTLKIQPAKLEDSAVYLCASQDTASDEQFFGPGTRLTVL.

V and J are TRBV6-5 and TRBJ2-2; no clear D. V was clipped by 7 bases and J by 5 bases, with 8 bases between them. Germline V gene lookup returns CDR1 MNHEY and CDR2 SVGAGI. The CDR3 covers 12 residues. The DNA of the CDR3 is TGTGCCAGCACGAGTCGGACCGGGGAGCTGTTTTTT. This codes for CASTSRTGELFF.

The chain links TRBV18 to TRBJ2-1; weak D call: TRBD2 (5 bases). CDR1 and CDR2 (germline): KGHSH, LQKENI. V was shortened by 3 bases and J by 2 bases, with 11 bases between the two germline ends. There are 15 residues in the CDR3. The CDR3 nucleotides are TGTGCCAGCTCACCCCTCGCTAGCACCTACAATGAGCAGTTCTTC. It specifies CASSPLASTYNEQFF. The complete variable domain, with remaining parts taken from reference TRBV18 and TRBJ2-1, reads NAGVMQNPRHLVRRRGQEARLRCSPMKGHSHVYWYRQLPEEGLKFMVYLQKENIIDESGMPKERFSAEFPKEGPSILRIQQVVRGDSAAYFCASSPLASTYNEQFFGPGTRLTVL.

The genes are TRBV29-1 and TRBJ2-3; 7 bases map to TRBD2. This CDR3 contains 14 residues. Looked up from germline, CDR1 is SQVTM and CDR2 is ANQGSEA. V shed 3 bases and J 0 bases; nucleotides not matched to a gene: 3. CDR3: CSVESGKSTDTQYF. CDR3 in DNA: TGCAGCGTTGAGAGCGGGAAGAGCACAGATACGCAGTATTTT.

The J gene is TRBJ2-1, the V gene TRBV6-5; 14 positions match TRBD2. The germline V gene encodes CDR1 MNHEY and CDR2 SVGAGI. CDR3 length equals 14 residues. V shed 10 bases, J shed 7 bases, and the junction held 6 bases outside the gene matches. CDR3 nucleotides: TGTGCCACTACCGGACTAGCGGGAGGTAATGAGCAGTTCTTC. Translated: CATTGLAGGNEQFF.

This clone came up once. This chain links TRBV9 with TRBJ2-3; D not resolved. Trimming pared 4 bases from V and 7 bases from J, leaving 13 bases between. This CDR3 has 13 amino acids. Germline assignment: CDR1 SGDLS and CDR2 YYNGEE. CDR3 sequence (DNA): TGTGCCAGCAGCCCGACTGGGTGGAATACGCAGTATTTT. It specifies CASSPTGWNTQYF.

This chain connects TRBV7-8 to TRBJ2-1; 7 bases align to TRBD1. Germline V CDR1 and CDR2: SGHVS, FQNEAQ. The CDR3 is 15 amino acids. V lost 5 bases, J lost 4 bases, and 8 bases stayed unmatched. The CDR3 sequence: CASSQIGTEYNEQFF. As DNA, the CDR3 is TGTGCCAGCAGCCAGATCGGGACAGAATACAATGAGCAGTTCTTC. The full variable domain, with the rest looked up from reference TRBV7-8 and TRBJ2-1, is GAGVSQSPRYKVAKRGQDVALRCDPISGHVSLFWYQQALGQGPEFLTYFQNEAQLDKSGLPSDRFFAERPEGSVSTLKIQRTQQEDSAVYLCASSQIGTEYNEQFFGPGTRLTVL.

The rearrangement uses TRBV2 and TRBJ1-4; D is possibly TRBD1 (6 bases). Germline V gene lookup returns CDR1 SNHLY and CDR2 FYNNEI. The CDR3 has 19 residues. Trimming pared 6 bases from V and 1 base from J, leaving 24 bases between. This CDR3 reads CASRGARGGPKLTNEKLFF. The CDR3 nucleotides read TGTGCCAGCAGGGGGGCCCGGGGTGGCCCCAAGCTAACTAATGAAAAACTGTTTTTT. Full variable domain (rest looked up from reference TRBV2 and TRBJ1-4): EPEVTQTPSHQVTQMGQEVILRCVPISNHLYFYWYRQILGQKVEFLVSFYNNEISEKSEIFDDQFSVERPDGSNFTLKIRSTKLEDSAMYFCASRGARGGPKLTNEKLFFGSGTQLSVL.

This clone was found a few times. This sample includes further DNA sequences coding for the same CDR3. V gene TRBV4-3 combines with J gene TRBJ2-1; 7 nucleotides line up with TRBD2. This CDR3 has 14 amino acids. J was trimmed by 4 bases and V by 3 bases; bases with no gene match: 3. Germline V gene lookup returns CDR1 LGHNA and CDR2 YSLEER. CDR3 amino acids: CASSQDSGYNEQFF. The CDR3 DNA is TGCGCCAGCAGCCAGGATAGCGGGTACAATGAGCAGTTCTTC.

The V call is TRBV9, the J call TRBJ2-7, with a weak D call TRBD2 (6 bases). The CDR3 contains 14 residues. Germline CDR1 is SGDLS and CDR2 is YYNGEE. With 3 bases removed from V and 1 base from J, the gap between germline ends came to 11 bases. The CDR3 region is CASSGSAGSYEQYF. The CDR3 DNA is TGTGCCAGCAGCGGCAGCGCGGGGTCCTACGAGCAGTACTTC. The full variable domain, with the rest looked up from reference TRBV9 and TRBJ2-7, is DSGVTQTPKHLITATGQRVTLRCSPRSGDLSVYWYQQSLDQGLQFLIQYYNGEERAKGNILERFSAQQFPDLHSELNLSSLELGDSALYFCASSGSAGSYEQYFGPGTRLTVT.

The V call is TRBV6-5, the J call TRBJ2-7; 14 bases align to TRBD2. The J segment lost 4 bases and the V segment lost 4 bases, leaving 3 bases of the junction unmatched. CDR3 length: 15 amino acids. Germline-derived CDR1 and CDR2 are MNHEY and SVGAGI. The CDR3: CASSFGTSGSYEQYF. The CDR3 DNA reads TGTGCCAGCAGTTTCGGGACTAGCGGGAGTTACGAGCAGTACTTC.

The chain couples TRBV11-2 to TRBJ2-3, with 7 bases that match TRBD1. This CDR3 comprises 14 residues. The germline V gene has CDR1 SGHAT and CDR2 FQNNGV. The J segment lost 4 bases and the V segment lost 1 base, leaving 2 bases of the junction unmatched. The CDR3 region has the DNA TGTGCCAGCAGCTTAGGACAGGGACCAGATACGCAGTATTTT. Its protein product is CASSLGQGPDTQYF.

The chain links TRBV19 to TRBJ1-5; a weak D match, TRBD1 (5 bases). This CDR3 is built from 13 residues. Germline CDR1 and CDR2: LNHDA and SQIVND (reference sequence). The V gene lost 6 bases and the J gene lost 3 bases, with 9 bases spanning the gap. This CDR3 is CASRGRVNQPQHF. Here the CDR3 DNA reads TGTGCCAGTAGAGGCAGGGTCAATCAGCCCCAGCATTTT.

The V call is TRBV28, the J call TRBJ2-5; D unclear. The CDR3 has 12 amino acids. V was clipped by 1 base and J by 3 bases, with 3 bases between them. Germline values: CDR1 MDHEN, CDR2 SYDVKM. The CDR3 is CASSLSKETQYF. The CDR3 DNA follows: TGTGCCAGCAGTTTATCTAAAGAGACCCAGTACTTC.

The CDR3 sequence is CASSQDSTPTGTQYF. The CDR3 nucleotides read TGTGCCAGCAGCCAAGATTCTACACCCACGGGTACGCAGTATTTT. The chain uses TRBV14 and TRBJ2-3, with unresolved D. V was cut by 0 bases and J by 8 bases, with 15 bases left in between. Germline assignment: CDR1 SGHDN and CDR2 FVKESK. This CDR3 has 15 residues.